The following is a TCR beta chain sequence with its context. What it binds is not known. Germline V lookup: CDR1 LNHDA, CDR2 SQIVND (reference sequence). The ends lost 2 bases at V and 6 bases at J; junction bases unmatched: 2. There are 15 residues in the CDR3. These data originate in a study of beta chain features in type 1 diabetes. Reverse transcription of all isolated RNA meant that expressed TCRB transcripts were sequenced. The protocol was immunoSEQ multiplex PCR, while the TCRdb copy is restricted to in-frame clones and leaves out a portion. Altogether approximately 470,000 clones are present, approximately 31% being singletons, with the ten largest covering about 0.065%. Study-wide results and limits: A potential PCR bias toward shorter templates would be equal in patient and control samples.

This sequence joins TRBV19 and TRBJ2-1; 12 positions match TRBD2. The specimen sequenced was naive CD4+ T cells from blood. The TCR comes from a man between 18 and 35 years old in good health. As DNA, the CDR3 is TGTGCCAGTAGTATACTAGCGGGAGGGGGCAATGAGCAGTTCTTC. This encodes CASSILAGGGNEQFF.